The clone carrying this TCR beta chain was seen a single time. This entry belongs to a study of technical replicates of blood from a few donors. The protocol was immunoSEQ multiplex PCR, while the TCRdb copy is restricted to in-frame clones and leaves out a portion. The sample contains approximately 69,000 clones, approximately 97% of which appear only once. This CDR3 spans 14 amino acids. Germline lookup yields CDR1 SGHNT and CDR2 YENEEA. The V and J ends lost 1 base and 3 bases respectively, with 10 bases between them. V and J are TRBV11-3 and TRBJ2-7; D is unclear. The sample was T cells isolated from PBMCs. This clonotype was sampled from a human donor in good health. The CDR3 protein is CASSLGGSGYEQYF. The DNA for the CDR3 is TGTGCCAGCAGCTTAGGTGGCAGTGGCTACGAGCAGTACTTC.